The rows below give T cell receptor beta chains drawn from one sample of a study of beta chain features in type 1 diabetes. Here immunoSEQ multiplex PCR was the method, and the copy in TCRdb shows in-frame clones only, minus some. The table records hundreds of thousands of clones, 11% to 15% of them present only once. Specimen: naive CD4+ T cells from blood. These receptors originate from a man aged 18 to 29 with type 1 diabetes. The CDR3 runs from the conserved cysteine through the conserved F or W. The order of the fields is V gene, J gene, clone size, CDR3 protein. Clone size is given for some rows only: seen once, a few or many times, or a class if the clone is expanded.

V: TRBV28
J: TRBJ2-7
size: -
CDR3: CASSASYEQYF

V: TRBV30
J: TRBJ2-7
size: few
CDR3: CAWNTGVTYEQYF

V: TRBV30
J: TRBJ1-2
size: -
CDR3: CAWSPRLDINYGYTF

V: TRBV5-1
J: TRBJ2-5
size: -
CDR3: CASSLTDRGETQYF

V: TRBV10-3
J: TRBJ2-5
size: -
CDR3: CAISGGASGLINF

V: TRBV19
J: TRBJ2-7
size: -
CDR3: CASRQPGSDYEQYF

V: TRBV4-1
J: TRBJ1-2
size: few
CDR3: CASSQPFRDRKESWYGYTF

V: TRBV14
J: TRBJ1-1
size: -
CDR3: CASSQPGTVLYNTEAFF

V: TRBV6-5
J: TRBJ1-2
size: -
CDR3: CASSYGTEYGYTF

V: TRBV9
J: TRBJ1-2
size: -
CDR3: CASSLEGVGYTF

V: TRBV6-5
J: TRBJ2-5
size: few
CDR3: CASRRTGARQETQYF

V: TRBV7-3
J: TRBJ2-3
size: -
CDR3: CASSPTPLAGPRSTQYF

V: TRBV20-1
J: TRBJ1-1
size: -
CDR3: CSGQLNTEAFF

V: TRBV6-5
J: TRBJ1-2
size: -
CDR3: CASSYRGGNYGYTF

V: TRBV9
J: TRBJ2-5
size: -
CDR3: CASSPGTGGFETQYF

V: TRBV9
J: TRBJ1-2
size: few
CDR3: CASSVGDGGYTF

V: TRBV10-3
J: TRBJ2-7
size: -
CDR3: CASRAGEAYEQYF

V: TRBV27
J: TRBJ2-7
size: -
CDR3: CASSLYWKDTSHSYEQYF

V: TRBV5-4
J: TRBJ2-5
size: few
CDR3: CASSLAGGVQETQYF

V: TRBV7-2
J: TRBJ2-3
size: few
CDR3: CASSLDTDTQYF

V: TRBV9
J: TRBJ1-1
size: -
CDR3: CASSPTTGNTEAFF

V: TRBV11-1
J: TRBJ2-1
size: few
CDR3: CASSSAPGLARNEQFF

V: TRBV20-1
J: TRBJ1-1
size: few
CDR3: CSANMNTEAFF

V: TRBV29-1
J: TRBJ1-1
size: few
CDR3: CSAGQGAIAMNTEAFF

V: TRBV30
J: TRBJ1-1
size: -
CDR3: CAWVGQVGTEAFF

V: TRBV19
J: TRBJ2-2
size: -
CDR3: CASKATVHTGELFF

V: TRBV2
J: TRBJ1-6
size: many
CDR3: CASSATTGIVTLHF